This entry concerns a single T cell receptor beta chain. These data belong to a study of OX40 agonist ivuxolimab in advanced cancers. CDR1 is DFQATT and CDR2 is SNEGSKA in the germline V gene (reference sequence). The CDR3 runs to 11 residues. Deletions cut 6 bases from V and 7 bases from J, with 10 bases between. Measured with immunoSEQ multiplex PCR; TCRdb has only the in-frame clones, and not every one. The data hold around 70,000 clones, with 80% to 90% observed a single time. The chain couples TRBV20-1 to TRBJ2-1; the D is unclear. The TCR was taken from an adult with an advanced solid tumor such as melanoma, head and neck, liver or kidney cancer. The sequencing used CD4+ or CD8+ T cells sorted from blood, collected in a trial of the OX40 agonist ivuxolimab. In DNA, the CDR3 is TGCAGTGCACAGATAGTAAATGAGCAGTTCTTC. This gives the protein CSAQIVNEQFF.